This T cell receptor (beta chain) is from a study of blood T cell repertoires in COVID-19. Overall study: COVID-19 samples from acute and convalescent phases originated in the United States, Italy and Spain. T cells, B-cell-depleted T cells, or PBMCs supplied cDNA or gDNA.

In the authors' methods: The authors estimated nucleated cell counts from reference gene primer amplification. Here immunoSEQ multiplex PCR was the method, and the copy in TCRdb shows in-frame clones only, minus some. V, J and clone size were drawn from that table, and D and trimming were deduced from the DNA. The repertoire includes around 250,000 clones, over 70% of them detected once, and 8% to 9.5% sits in the top ten. This clone was detected once. Trimming cost V 5 bases and J 8 bases, with 16 bases left between them. Per the germline V gene, CDR1 is LNHNV and CDR2 is YYDKDF (reference sequence). This CDR3 region has 14 residues.

The source is a human donor in a cohort sampled during active COVID-19. The sample comprised peripheral blood. This chain links TRBV15 with TRBJ2-4, with D possibly TRBD1 on 5 matching bases. The CDR3 coding sequence is TGTGCCACCAGCGAGGTGGGGCAAGGGGACATTCAGTACTTC. Translation: CATSEVGQGDIQYF.